The clone carrying this TCR beta chain was seen at least ten times. Its antigen is unidentified. The sample belongs to a study of cytotoxic CD8 clonotypes in ibrutinib-treated CLL. Study information: It was after a median about 12 months of treatment, range 6 to 36, that response samples were taken. The study, taken as a whole, reports: Ibrutinib response saw clonality rise, and progression saw it return toward baseline.

The V end lost 7 bases, the J end lost 8 bases, and 27 bases lay between the germline ends. Germline values: CDR1 MDHEN, CDR2 SYDVKM. This CDR3 has 17 amino acids. Using immunoSEQ multiplex PCR, the repertoire was profiled, and TCRdb retains in-frame clones only, with some absent. The sample comprises approximately 60,000 clones, around 52% of which are singletons, and about 24% rests with the top ten. The J gene is TRBJ2-1, the V gene TRBV28, with a tentative D call TRBD2 (6 bases). The receptor was derived from a human donor with chronic lymphocytic leukemia. The specimen was PBMCs, collected at disease progression, from a patient treated with ibrutinib. The CDR3 sequence is CASTPEGGITLRDEQFF. The CDR3 DNA reads as TGTGCCAGCACTCCTGAGGGCGGGATCACTCTTAGAGATGAGCAGTTCTTC. Full variable domain (missing parts from reference TRBV28 and TRBJ2-1): DVKVTQSSRYLVKRTGEKVFLECVQDMDHENMFWYRQDPGLGLRLIYFSYDVKMKEKGDIPEGYSVSREKKERFSLILESASTNQTSMYLCASTPEGGITLRDEQFFGPGTRLTVL.